This TCR beta chain derives from a study of blood T cell repertoires in COVID-19. Study details: The origin of the acute and convalescent COVID-19 samples was the United States, Italy and Spain. T cells, B-cell-depleted T cells, or PBMCs supplied cDNA or gDNA.

The CDR3 sequence is 17 residues long. The germline gives CDR1 MNHNS, CDR2 SASEGT. Adults between roughly 18 and 89 years of age took part from about 24 US areas. Cohorts were determined from participant-reported clinical history. The assay was immunoSEQ multiplex PCR, and TCRdb's table has in-frame clones only and misses some. The repertoire holds almost 400,000 clones, with more than 75% as singletons. Note on this clone: Compared with germline, one end of the junction differs, possibly owing to a read error.

The genes are TRBV6-1 and TRBJ2-7, with 8 bases aligning to TRBD1. This TCR derives from a woman in her 30s with acute COVID-19. Sequencing used PBMCs or T cells enriched from blood (not recorded which). The CDR3 DNA reads TGTGCCAGCAGCGAAGCGTCCCACAGGGGGGTCCTCTACGAGCAGTACTTC. Residues: CASSEASHRGVLYEQYF.